Below, one T cell receptor (beta chain) is given with its context. Germline V CDR1 and CDR2: SGHTA, FQGNSA. Trimming left V 2 bases short and J 5 bases short, with 15 bases between. The CDR3 runs to 15 residues. The sample belongs to a study of technical replicates of blood from a few donors. Libraries were prepared by immunoSEQ multiplex PCR; TCRdb keeps only in-frame clonotypes and omits some of them. The data contain tens of thousands of clones, approximately 87% of them singletons. This sequence joins TRBV7-2 and TRBJ1-2; the D gene is possibly TRBD1 (5 bases). The sequence came from a human donor in good health. Some clones in this sample may be carry-over from other donors' samples. Sequencing input: PBMCs. CDR3 sequence reads: CASSLSAGSGYGYTF. The CDR3 DNA is TGTGCCAGCAGCTTAAGTGCAGGGTCAGGGTATGGCTACACCTTC.